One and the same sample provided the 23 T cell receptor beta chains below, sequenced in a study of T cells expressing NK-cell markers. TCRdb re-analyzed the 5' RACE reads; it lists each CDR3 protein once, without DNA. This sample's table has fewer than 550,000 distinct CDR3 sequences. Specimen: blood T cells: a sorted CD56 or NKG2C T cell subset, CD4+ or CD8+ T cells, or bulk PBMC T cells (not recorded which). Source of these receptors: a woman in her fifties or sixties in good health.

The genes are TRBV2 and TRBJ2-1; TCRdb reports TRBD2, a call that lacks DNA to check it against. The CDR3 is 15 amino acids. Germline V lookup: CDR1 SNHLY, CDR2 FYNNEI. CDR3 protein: CASSRTRSSMNEQFF.

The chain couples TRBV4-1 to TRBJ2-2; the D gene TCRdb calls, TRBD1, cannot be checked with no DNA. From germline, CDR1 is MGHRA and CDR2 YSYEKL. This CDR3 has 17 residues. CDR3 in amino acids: CASSSLMGRGDTGELFF.

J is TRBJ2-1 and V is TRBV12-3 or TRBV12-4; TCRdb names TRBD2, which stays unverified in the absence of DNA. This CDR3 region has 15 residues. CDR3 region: CASSLDGGKKNEQFF.

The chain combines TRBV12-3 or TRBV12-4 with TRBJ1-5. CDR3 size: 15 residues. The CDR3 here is CASSPQGALPQPQHF.

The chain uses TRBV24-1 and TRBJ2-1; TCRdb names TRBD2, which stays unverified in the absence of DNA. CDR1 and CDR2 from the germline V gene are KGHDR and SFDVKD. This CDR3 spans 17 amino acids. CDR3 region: CATSETSGKEFYNEQFF.

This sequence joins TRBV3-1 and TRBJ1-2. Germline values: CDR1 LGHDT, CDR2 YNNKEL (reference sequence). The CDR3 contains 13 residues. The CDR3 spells CASSQVEGRGYTF.

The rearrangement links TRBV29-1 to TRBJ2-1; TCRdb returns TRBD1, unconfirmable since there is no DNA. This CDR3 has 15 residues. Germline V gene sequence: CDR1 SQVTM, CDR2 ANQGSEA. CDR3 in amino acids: CSVEGATGSYNEQFF.

The CDR3 sequence: CASSLDFTTTGWSGYTF. V and J are TRBV5-1 and TRBJ1-2; TCRdb calls TRBD1, which cannot be checked without DNA. The CDR3 sequence is 17 residues long. Germline V gene sequence: CDR1 SGHRS, CDR2 YFSETQ.

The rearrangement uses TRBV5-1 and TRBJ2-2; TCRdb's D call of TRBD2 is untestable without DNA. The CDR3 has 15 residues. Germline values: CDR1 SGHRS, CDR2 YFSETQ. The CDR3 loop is CASSPKTSLTGELFF.

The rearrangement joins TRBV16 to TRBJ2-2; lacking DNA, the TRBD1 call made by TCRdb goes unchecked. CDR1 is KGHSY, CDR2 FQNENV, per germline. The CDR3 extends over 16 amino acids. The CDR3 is CASSQTGASNGGELFF.

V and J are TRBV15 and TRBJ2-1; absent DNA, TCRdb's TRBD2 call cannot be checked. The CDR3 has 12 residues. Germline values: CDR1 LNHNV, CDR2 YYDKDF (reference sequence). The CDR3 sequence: CATTAGGVEQFF.

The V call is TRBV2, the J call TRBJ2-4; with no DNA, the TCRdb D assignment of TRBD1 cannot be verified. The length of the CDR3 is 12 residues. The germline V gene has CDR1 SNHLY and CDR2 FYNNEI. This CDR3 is CASSDSGGIQYF.

CDR3 amino acids: CASREIYSNQPQHF. The rearrangement links TRBV6-6 to TRBJ1-5. This CDR3 spans 14 amino acids. Germline CDR1 is MNHNY and CDR2 is SVGAGI (reference sequence).

CDR3 protein: CASSARTSGSYEQYF. This chain joins TRBV19 and TRBJ2-7; TCRdb proposes TRBD2, but this gene call is untestable without DNA. CDR3 size: 15 residues. The germline gives CDR1 LNHDA, CDR2 SQIVND (reference sequence).

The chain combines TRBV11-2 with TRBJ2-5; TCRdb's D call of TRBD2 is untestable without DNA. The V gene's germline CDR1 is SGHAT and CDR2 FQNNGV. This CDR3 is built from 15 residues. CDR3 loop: CASSPNGRWQETQYF.

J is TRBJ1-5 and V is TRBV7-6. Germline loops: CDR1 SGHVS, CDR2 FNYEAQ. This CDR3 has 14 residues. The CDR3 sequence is CASAPELGNQPQHF.

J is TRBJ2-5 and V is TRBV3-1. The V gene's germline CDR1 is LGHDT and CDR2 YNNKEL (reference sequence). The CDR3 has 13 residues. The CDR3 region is CASRFRNQETQYF.

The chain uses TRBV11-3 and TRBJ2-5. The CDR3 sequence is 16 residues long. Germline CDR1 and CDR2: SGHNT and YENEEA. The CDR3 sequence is CASSLGRPEYQETQYF.

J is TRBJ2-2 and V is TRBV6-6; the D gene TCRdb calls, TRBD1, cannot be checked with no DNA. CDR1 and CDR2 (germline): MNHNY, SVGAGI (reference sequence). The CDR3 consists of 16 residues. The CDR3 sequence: CASSSLSTVNTGELFF.

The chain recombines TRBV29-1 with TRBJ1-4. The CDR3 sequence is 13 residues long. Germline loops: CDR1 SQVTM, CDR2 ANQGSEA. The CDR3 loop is CSETLSTNEKLFF.

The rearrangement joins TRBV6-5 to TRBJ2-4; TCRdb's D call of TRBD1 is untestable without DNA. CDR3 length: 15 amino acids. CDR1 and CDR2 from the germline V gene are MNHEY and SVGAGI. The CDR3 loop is CASSTGGRAKNIQYF.

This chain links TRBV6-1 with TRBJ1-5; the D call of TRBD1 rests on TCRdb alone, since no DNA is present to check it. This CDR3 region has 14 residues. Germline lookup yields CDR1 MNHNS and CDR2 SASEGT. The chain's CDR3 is CATTFPGQHQPQHF.

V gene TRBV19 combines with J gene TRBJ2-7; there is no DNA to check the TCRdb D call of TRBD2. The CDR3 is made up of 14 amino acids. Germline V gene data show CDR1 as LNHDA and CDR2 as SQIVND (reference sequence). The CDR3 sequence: CASSAGTSVHEQYF.